This TCR beta chain is drawn from a study of blood T cell repertoires in COVID-19 (dated by TCRdb to the early 2020s). Looking at the study overall: Samples from collaborators originated in the United States, Italy and Spain and spanned both the acute and convalescent phases of COVID-19. The material from the prospective study consisted of cDNA or gDNA derived from T cells, B-cell-depleted T cells, or PBMCs. Deeply sampled blood TCRbeta repertoires from subjects exposed to, actively infected with, or recovered from COVID-19 were included in the dataset. The repertoires were released in a freely available public database intended as a resource for research on the immune response to SARS-CoV-2. Samples came from the ongoing ImmuneRACE study (first 160 participants) plus 1,254 subjects from 6 global collaborators. The sample metadata nearly always contained a de-identified subject ID, COVID-19 status, age in years and sex. Where HLA class I and class II types were available, the types were taken from metadata supplied by the sample provider, not from assay-based typing.

What the research found in general, with its limitations: How much clinical and demographic metadata was included differed by source and by participant, and the metadata was provided uncurated.

The junction carries 10 bases between V and J, which are trimmed by 5 bases and 2 bases respectively. Taken from the germline V gene, the CDR1 and CDR2 loops are KGHDR and SFDVKD. The CDR3, cysteine through phenylalanine, is 14 amino acids long. The retained sequence is limited to the CDR3, 42 bases, with the frame set at the first base. On this clone itself: There is no known antigen for this receptor. Qualities for individual bases were not recorded, and no much larger clone is one base off.

TCRbeta CDR3 regions were amplified from genomic DNA using the immunoSEQ Assay, a bias-controlled multiplex PCR. Turning to the authors' computational methods: The number of nucleated cells in each sample was estimated from the amplification of reference gene primers within the assay. To quantify the absolute abundance of each unique TCRbeta CDR3 rearrangement, sequence reads were collapsed and filtered. For each sample, productive Simpson clonality was calculated as the square root of Simpson's diversity index across productive rearrangements. TCRdb holds this immuneACCESS table with in-frame rearrangements only. Some clones are missing; in checked studies, unresolved V genes explain under half, and the rest has no known cause. V, J and clone size are taken as reported in that table, and D and trimming were inferred from the DNA itself. Across this sample there are approximately 54,000 clones, with 80% to 90% seen only once. Clones ranked in the top ten supply roughly 5.7% of the sample.

Whole blood was collected in K2EDTA tubes by collaborating institutions according to the institutions' own protocols. Collaborator samples were shipped for TCRbeta analysis as frozen whole blood, isolated PBMCs, or DNA extracted from either sample type. Sequencing used peripheral blood. This TCR was recovered from an older woman with acute or convalescent COVID-19. The V and J segments used are TRBV24-1 and TRBJ2-3; TRBD1 might be the D gene, on 5 matching bases. Here the CDR3 is given as CATSGQILTDTQYF. In nucleotides, the sequence is TGTGCCACCAGTGGACAGATCCTCACAGATACGCAGTATTTT.